The 4 T cell receptor beta chains listed next were all sequenced from one sample in a study of neurological immune-mediated disorders. Via MiXCR, TCRdb re-called the 5' RACE reads, giving one row per CDR3 protein. Among 50,000 or so distinct CDR3 sequences listed, more than 3% were seen once. Sequencing was carried out using PBMCs. These receptors were taken from a woman aged 60-70 years with multiple sclerosis.

The sample holds many counts of this clonotype. The chain links TRBV7-8 to TRBJ2-1; D remains ambiguous. The CDR3 contains 13 residues. Germline V gene data show CDR1 as SGHVS and CDR2 as FQNEAQ. Trimming left V 5 bases short and J 6 bases short, with 11 bases between. The CDR3 nucleotides read TGTGCCAGCAGCACGATCGGACGCAATGAGCAGTTCTTC. As protein: CASSTIGRNEQFF. The complete variable domain, with remaining parts taken from reference TRBV7-8 and TRBJ2-1, reads GAGVSQSPRYKVAKRGQDVALRCDPISGHVSLFWYQQALGQGPEFLTYFQNEAQLDKSGLPSDRFFAERPEGSVSTLKIQRTQQEDSAVYLCASSTIGRNEQFFGPGTRLTVL.

The sample holds many counts of this clonotype. The gene calls are TRBV20-1 and TRBJ1-5, with D possibly being TRBD1 (5 bases). V lost 4 bases and J lost 3, with 10 bases in between. The CDR3 is 13 residues long. Per germline, CDR1 DFQATT and CDR2 SNEGSKA (reference sequence). The DNA of the CDR3 is TGCAGTGCTATAGGACACCCCAATCAGCCCCAGCATTTT. It specifies CSAIGHPNQPQHF.

This clonotype was counted many times. This chain joins TRBV2 and TRBJ2-7; D is ambiguous. The CDR3 is made up of 12 amino acids. V was shortened by 4 bases and J by 4 bases, with 8 bases between the two germline ends. Germline V lookup: CDR1 SNHLY, CDR2 FYNNEI. For the CDR3, the DNA is TGTGCCAGCAGTGGGATCTATTACGAGCAGTACTTC. Protein sequence: CASSGIYYEQYF.

The sample holds many counts of this clonotype. This sequence joins TRBV11-2 and TRBJ1-5, with unresolved D. CDR1 SGHAT and CDR2 FQNNGV come from the germline V gene. This CDR3 comprises 14 residues. The ends were cut back, 5 bases at V and 5 bases at J, with 13 bases in the middle. The CDR3 sequence: CASSPNSGDQPQHF. CDR3 DNA sequence: TGTGCCAGCAGCCCTAACTCGGGAGATCAGCCCCAGCATTTT.